This TCR beta chain was profiled in a study of T-cell reconstitution after alpha-beta-depleted transplantation in children. Study-wide results and limits: As was reported, about two months after transplant, alpha-beta T cells came from several hundred expanded graft clones. Surviving thymic progenitors and recipient T cells were the source of high TCRbeta diversity at day 60 in some patients.

The TCRbeta library was prepared with unique molecular identifiers. One entry per CDR3 protein, called by TCRdb with MiXCR from the PCR reads. The sample comprises around 300,000 distinct CDR3 sequences, approximately 20% of which are singletons, and about 10% rests with the top ten. This clonotype was picked up a small number of times. The antigen is undetermined. With 8 bases removed from V and 2 bases from J, the gap between germline ends came to 16 bases. The CDR3 runs 15 residues. Germline loops: CDR1 LNHNV, CDR2 YYDKDF (reference sequence). The rearrangement joins TRBV15 to TRBJ2-4, with a tentative D call TRBD2 (6 bases). The source was PBMCs, mostly from graft donor cells, collected 180 days after TCRalphabeta/CD19-depleted stem cell transplant. The TCR was taken from a male patient between 10 and 17 years old who had a stem cell transplant for acute lymphoblastic leukemia, so the T cells may come from the graft donor. CDR3 DNA: TGTGCCACCGTCCCTGAAGCGGGTTCCAAAAACATTCAGTACTTC. Translating gives CATVPEAGSKNIQYF.